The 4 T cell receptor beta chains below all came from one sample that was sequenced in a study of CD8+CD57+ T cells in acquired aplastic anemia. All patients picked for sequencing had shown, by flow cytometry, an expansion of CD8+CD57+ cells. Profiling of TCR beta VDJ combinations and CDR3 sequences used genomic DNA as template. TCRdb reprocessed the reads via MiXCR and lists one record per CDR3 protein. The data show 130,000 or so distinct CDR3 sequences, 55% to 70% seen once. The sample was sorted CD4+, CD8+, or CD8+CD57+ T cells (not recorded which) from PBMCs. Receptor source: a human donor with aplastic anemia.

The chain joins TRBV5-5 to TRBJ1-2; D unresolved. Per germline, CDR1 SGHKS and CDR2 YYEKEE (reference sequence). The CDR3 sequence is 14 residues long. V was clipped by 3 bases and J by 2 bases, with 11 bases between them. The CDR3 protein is CASSSSTENYGYTF. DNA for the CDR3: TGTGCCAGCAGCTCGTCTACAGAGAACTATGGCTACACCTTC.

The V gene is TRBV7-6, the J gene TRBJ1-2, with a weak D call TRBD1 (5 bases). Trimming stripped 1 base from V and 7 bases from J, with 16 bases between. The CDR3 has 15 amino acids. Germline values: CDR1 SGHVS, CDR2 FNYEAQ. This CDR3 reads CASSLVAGSPGGYTF. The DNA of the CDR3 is TGTGCCAGCAGCTTAGTGGCAGGGAGTCCGGGTGGCTACACCTTC.

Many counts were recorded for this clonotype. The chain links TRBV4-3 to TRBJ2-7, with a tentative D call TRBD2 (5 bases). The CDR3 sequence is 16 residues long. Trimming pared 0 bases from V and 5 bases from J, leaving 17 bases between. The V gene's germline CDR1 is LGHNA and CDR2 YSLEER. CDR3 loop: CASSQDQTGFNNEQYF. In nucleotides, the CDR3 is TGCGCCAGCAGCCAAGACCAGACGGGGTTCAACAACGAGCAGTACTTC.

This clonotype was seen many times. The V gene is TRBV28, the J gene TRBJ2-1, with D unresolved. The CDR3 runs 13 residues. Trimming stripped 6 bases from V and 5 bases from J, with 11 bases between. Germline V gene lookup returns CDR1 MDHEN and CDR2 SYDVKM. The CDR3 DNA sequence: TGTGCCAGCAGATTACAGCAAAACAATGAGCAGTTCTTC. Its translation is CASRLQQNNEQFF.